This T cell receptor beta chain was retrieved from a study of human T cells and chemical hapten exposure. Time point given: pre-sensitization, week 0. Treatment: therapeutic diphenylcyclopropenone sensitization with weekly scalp DPC. Drawing of blood took place ahead of applying each patch test. V was clipped by 3 bases and J by 2 bases; unmatched bases: 1. CDR1 SGHTA and CDR2 FQGNSA come from the germline V gene. This CDR3 region has 14 residues. This clonotype appeared many times. Its cognate antigen is unknown. Study findings and constraints: It was expanded TCRs that formed significantly more large CDR3 similarity clusters than controls did.

Individual cDNA molecules each carried unique molecular identifiers attached by the library. MiXCR was run by TCRdb on the RACE reads, yielding one entry per CDR3 protein. The table lists tens of thousands of distinct CDR3 sequences, 9.6% of them singletons. The genes are TRBV7-2 and TRBJ1-2; 9 bases map to TRBD1. The input for sequencing was whole blood, taken in connection with sensitization to the hapten diphenylcyclopropenone (DPC). The source of this sequence is a woman in her forties with alopecia areata. Some clones in this sample may be carry-over from other donors' samples. CDR3 sequence: CASSFDRGNYGYTF. CDR3 nucleotide sequence: TGTGCCAGCAGCTTTGACAGGGGGAACTATGGCTACACCTTC.